The clone carrying this T cell receptor beta chain has only a few counts. The V gene end was trimmed by 4 bases and the J gene end by 7 bases; junction bases not matched to a gene: 14. This CDR3 contains 16 residues. Germline assignment: CDR1 MGHRA and CDR2 YSYEKL. The sample is drawn from a study of T cell changes during pregnancy in multiple sclerosis. Using immunoSEQ multiplex PCR, the repertoire was profiled, and TCRdb retains in-frame clones only, with some absent. Found here are several thousand clones, nearly 90% of them singletons; the top ten hold roughly 10%. The starting material was CD8+ T cells from peripheral blood mononuclear cells, obtained in the first trimester of pregnancy. This chain links TRBV4-1 with TRBJ1-1; TRBD1 matches 8 bases. The origin of this receptor is a female donor in good health, enrolled as a control in a pregnancy study. The CDR3 DNA reads TGCGCCAGCAGCCTTAGGCCCAGGGGGCGTAAGGGTGAAGCTTTCTTT. Amino acids: CASSLRPRGRKGEAFF.